The clone carrying this T cell receptor beta chain was counted between two and nine times. Antigen: not known. Clones were read by immunoSEQ multiplex PCR, and TCRdb kept only the in-frame ones, dropping some. There are over 10,000 clones in the sample, none observed a single time. The germline V and J ends were trimmed by 5 bases and 6 bases, with 24 bases remaining between them. The CDR3 sequence is 17 residues long. CDR1 SGHRS and CDR2 YFSETQ come from the germline V gene. The sample originates from a study of T cells after posttransplantation cyclophosphamide. Cyclophosphamide on days +3 and +4 followed busulfan-fludarabine conditioning and a marrow graft. Study-level findings and limits: TRB overlap between skin or GI tissue T cells and blood was limited.

The source was PBMCs, collected after allogeneic stem cell transplant with posttransplant cyclophosphamide. This chain uses TRBV5-1 with TRBJ1-3, with unresolved D. The sequence was obtained from a female patient aged 40-50 years who received an allogeneic stem cell transplant from an unrelated donor, was CMV-positive, and had acute GVHD only. The T cells may come from the graft donor. The CDR3: CASRWEVTRSPLNTIYF. DNA of the CDR3: TGCGCCAGCAGATGGGAGGTCACACGGAGCCCCCTAAACACCATATATTTT. The variable domain in full, with the rest retrieved from reference TRBV5-1 and TRBJ1-3, is KAGVTQTPRYLIKTRGQQVTLSCSPISGHRSVSWYQQTPGQGLQFLFEYFSETQRNKGNFPGRFSGRQFSNSRSEMNVSTLELGDSALYLCASRWEVTRSPLNTIYFGEGSWLTVV.